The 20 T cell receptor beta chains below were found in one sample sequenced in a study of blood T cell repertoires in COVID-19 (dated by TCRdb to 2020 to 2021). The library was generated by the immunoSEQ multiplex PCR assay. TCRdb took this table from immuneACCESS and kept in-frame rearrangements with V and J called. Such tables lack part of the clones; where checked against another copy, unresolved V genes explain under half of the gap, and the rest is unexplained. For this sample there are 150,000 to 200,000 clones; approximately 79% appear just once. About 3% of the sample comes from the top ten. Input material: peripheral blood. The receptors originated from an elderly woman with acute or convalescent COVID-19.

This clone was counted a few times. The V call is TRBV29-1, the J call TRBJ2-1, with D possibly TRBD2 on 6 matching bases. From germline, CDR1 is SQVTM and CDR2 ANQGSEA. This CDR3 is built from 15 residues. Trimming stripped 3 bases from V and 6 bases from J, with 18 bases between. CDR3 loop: CSVEKGRETINEQFF. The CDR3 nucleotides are TGCAGCGTTGAGAAGGGCCGGGAGACGATCAATGAGCAGTTCTTC.

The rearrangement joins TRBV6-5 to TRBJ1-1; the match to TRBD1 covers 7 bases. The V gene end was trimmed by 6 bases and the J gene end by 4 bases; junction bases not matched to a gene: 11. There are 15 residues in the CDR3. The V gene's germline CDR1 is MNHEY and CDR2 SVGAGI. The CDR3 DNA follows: TGTGCCAGCAGGACAGGGACCAGCGGGGGCACTGAAGCTTTCTTT. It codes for CASRTGTSGGTEAFF.

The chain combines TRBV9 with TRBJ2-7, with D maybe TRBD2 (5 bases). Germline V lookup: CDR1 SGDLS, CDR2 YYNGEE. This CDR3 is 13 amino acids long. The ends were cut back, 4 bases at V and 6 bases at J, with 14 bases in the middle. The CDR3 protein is CASSSGPAGEQYF. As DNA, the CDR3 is TGTGCCAGCAGCTCGGGCCCGGCGGGCGAGCAGTACTTC.

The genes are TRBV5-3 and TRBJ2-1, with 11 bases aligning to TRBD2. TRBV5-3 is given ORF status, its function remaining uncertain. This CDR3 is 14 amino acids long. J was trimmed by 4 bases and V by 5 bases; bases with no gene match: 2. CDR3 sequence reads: CARSLAGGYNEQFF. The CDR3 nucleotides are TGTGCCAGAAGTTTAGCGGGAGGGTACAATGAGCAGTTCTTC.

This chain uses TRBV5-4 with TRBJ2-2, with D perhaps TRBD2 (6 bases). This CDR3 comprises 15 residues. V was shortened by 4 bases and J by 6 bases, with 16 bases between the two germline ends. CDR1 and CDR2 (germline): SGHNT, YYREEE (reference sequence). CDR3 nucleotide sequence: TGTGCCAGCAGCAGGGATCCGCGGAGGGCCGGGGAGCTGTTTTTT. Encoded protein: CASSRDPRRAGELFF.

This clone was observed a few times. The chain's CDR3 is CASSRQGGEQYF. In DNA form, the CDR3 reads TGTGCCAGCAGCAGACAGGGGGGCGAGCAGTACTTC. This chain joins TRBV28 and TRBJ2-7; 9 bases match TRBD1. With V trimmed by 6 bases and J by 6 bases, 3 bases remained unmatched. The CDR3 covers 12 residues. Germline V lookup: CDR1 MDHEN, CDR2 SYDVKM. Full variable domain (outside the CDR3, taken from reference TRBV28 and TRBJ2-7): DVKVTQSSRYLVKRTGEKVFLECVQDMDHENMFWYRQDPGLGLRLIYFSYDVKMKEKGDIPEGYSVSREKKERFSLILESASTNQTSMYLCASSRQGGEQYFGPGTRLTVT.

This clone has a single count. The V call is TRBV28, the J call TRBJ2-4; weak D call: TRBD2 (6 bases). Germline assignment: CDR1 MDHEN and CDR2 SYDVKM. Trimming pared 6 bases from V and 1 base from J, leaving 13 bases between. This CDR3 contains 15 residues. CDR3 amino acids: CASRMGGNAKNIQYF. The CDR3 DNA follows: TGTGCCAGCAGGATGGGCGGGAACGCCAAAAACATTCAGTACTTC. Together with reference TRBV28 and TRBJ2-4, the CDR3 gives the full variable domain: DVKVTQSSRYLVKRTGEKVFLECVQDMDHENMFWYRQDPGLGLRLIYFSYDVKMKEKGDIPEGYSVSREKKERFSLILESASTNQTSMYLCASRMGGNAKNIQYFGAGTRLSVL.

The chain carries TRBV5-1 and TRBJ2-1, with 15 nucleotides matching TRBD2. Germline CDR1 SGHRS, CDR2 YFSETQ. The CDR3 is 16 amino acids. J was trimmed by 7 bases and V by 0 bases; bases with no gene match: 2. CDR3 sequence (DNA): TGCGCCAGCAGCTTGGGTGGGACTAGCGGGAGGAATGAGCAGTTCTTC. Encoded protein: CASSLGGTSGRNEQFF.

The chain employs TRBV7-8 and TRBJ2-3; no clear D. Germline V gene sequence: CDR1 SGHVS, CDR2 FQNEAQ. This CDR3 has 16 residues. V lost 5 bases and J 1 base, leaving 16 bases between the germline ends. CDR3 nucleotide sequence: TGTGCCAGCAGCCCTATGTCCACCCTTCGCACAGATACGCAGTATTTT. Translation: CASSPMSTLRTDTQYF.

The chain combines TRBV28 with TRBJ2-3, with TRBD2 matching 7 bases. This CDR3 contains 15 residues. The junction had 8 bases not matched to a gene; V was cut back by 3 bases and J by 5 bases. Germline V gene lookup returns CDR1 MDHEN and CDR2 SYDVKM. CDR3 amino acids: CASSFGGSGEDTQYF. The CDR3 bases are TGTGCCAGCAGTTTCGGCGGGAGTGGGGAAGATACGCAGTATTTT. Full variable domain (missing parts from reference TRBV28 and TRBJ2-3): DVKVTQSSRYLVKRTGEKVFLECVQDMDHENMFWYRQDPGLGLRLIYFSYDVKMKEKGDIPEGYSVSREKKERFSLILESASTNQTSMYLCASSFGGSGEDTQYFGPGTRLTVL.

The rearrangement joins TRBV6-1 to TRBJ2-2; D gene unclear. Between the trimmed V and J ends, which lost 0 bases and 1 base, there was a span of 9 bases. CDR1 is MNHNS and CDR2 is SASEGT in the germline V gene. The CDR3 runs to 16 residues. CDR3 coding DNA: TGTGCCAGCAGTGAAGCCCCAGGTCAGAACACCGGGGAGCTGTTTTTT. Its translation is CASSEAPGQNTGELFF.

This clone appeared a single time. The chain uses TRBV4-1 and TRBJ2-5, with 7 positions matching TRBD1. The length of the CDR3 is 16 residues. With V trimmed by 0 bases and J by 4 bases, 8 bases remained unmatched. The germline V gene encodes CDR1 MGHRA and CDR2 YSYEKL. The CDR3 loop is CASSQDDRTGGETQYF. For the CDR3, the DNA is TGCGCCAGCAGCCAAGACGATCGGACAGGAGGAGAGACCCAGTACTTC.

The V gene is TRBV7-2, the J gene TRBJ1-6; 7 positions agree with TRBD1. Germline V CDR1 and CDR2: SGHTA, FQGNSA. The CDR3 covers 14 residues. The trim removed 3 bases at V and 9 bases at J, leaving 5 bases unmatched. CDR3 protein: CASSFGGQASPLHF. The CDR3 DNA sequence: TGTGCCAGCAGCTTCGGTGGACAGGCTTCACCCCTCCACTTT. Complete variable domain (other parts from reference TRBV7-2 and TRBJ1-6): GAGVSQSPSNKVTEKGKDVELRCDPISGHTALYWYRQSLGQGLEFLIYFQGNSAPDKSGLPSDRFSAERTGGSVSTLTIQRTQQEDSAVYLCASSFGGQASPLHFGNGTRLTVT.

CDR3 sequence: CASSLGFEVLSYSNQPQHF. For the CDR3, the DNA is TGCGCCAGCAGCTTGGGGTTCGAGGTCCTTTCCTATAGCAATCAGCCCCAGCATTTT. This chain uses TRBV5-1 with TRBJ1-5; no definite D call. The CDR3 extends over 19 amino acids. With 0 bases removed from V and 0 bases from J, the gap between germline ends came to 19 bases. CDR1 and CDR2 from the germline V gene are SGHRS and YFSETQ. The variable domain in full, completed from reference TRBV5-1 and TRBJ1-5, reads KAGVTQTPRYLIKTRGQQVTLSCSPISGHRSVSWYQQTPGQGLQFLFEYFSETQRNKGNFPGRFSGRQFSNSRSEMNVSTLELGDSALYLCASSLGFEVLSYSNQPQHFGDGTRLSIL.

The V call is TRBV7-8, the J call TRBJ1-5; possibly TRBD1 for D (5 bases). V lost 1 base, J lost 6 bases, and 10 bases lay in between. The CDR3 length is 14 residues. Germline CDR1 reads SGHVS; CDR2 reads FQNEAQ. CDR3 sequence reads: CASSLVGEGQPQHF. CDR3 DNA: TGTGCCAGCAGCTTAGTAGGGGAGGGTCAGCCCCAGCATTTT.

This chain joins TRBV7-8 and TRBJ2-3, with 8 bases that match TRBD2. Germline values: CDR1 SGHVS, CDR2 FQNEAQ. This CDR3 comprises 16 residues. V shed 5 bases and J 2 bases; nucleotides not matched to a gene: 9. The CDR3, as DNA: TGTGCCAGCAGCCCTCTCACTAGCGGAATCACAGATACGCAGTATTTT. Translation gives CASSPLTSGITDTQYF.

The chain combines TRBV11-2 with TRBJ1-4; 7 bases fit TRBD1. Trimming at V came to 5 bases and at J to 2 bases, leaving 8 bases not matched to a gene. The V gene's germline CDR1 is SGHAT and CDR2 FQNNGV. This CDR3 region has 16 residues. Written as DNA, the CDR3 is TGTGCCAGCAGCACCGAGACAGGGCTCACTAATGAAAAACTGTTTTTT. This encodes CASSTETGLTNEKLFF.

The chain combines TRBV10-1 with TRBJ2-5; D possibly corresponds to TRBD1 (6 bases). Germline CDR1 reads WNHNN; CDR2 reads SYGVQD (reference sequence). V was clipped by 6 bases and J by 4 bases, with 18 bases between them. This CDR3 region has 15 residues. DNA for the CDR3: TGCGCCAGCAGCGAGGATACAGGGATGGGAGAGACCCAGTACTTC. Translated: CASSEDTGMGETQYF.

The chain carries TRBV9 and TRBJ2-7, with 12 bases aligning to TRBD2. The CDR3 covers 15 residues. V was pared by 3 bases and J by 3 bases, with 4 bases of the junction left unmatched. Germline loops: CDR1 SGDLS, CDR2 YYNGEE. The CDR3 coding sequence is TGTGCCAGCAGCGCCGCGACTAGCGGGAGCTACGAGCAGTACTTC. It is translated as CASSAATSGSYEQYF.

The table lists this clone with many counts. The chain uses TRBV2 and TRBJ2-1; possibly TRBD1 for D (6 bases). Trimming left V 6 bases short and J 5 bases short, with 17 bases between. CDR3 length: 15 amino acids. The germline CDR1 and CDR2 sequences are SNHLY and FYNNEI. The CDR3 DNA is TGTGCCAGCAGGTACGATAGGACAGCAAACAATGAGCAGTTCTTC. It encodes CASRYDRTANNEQFF.